A single sample is the source of the 28 T cell receptor beta chains below, sequenced in a study of blood T cell repertoires in COVID-19. The data were produced by immunoSEQ multiplex PCR, yet TCRdb's version contains in-frame clones alone and is incomplete. The sample records around 100,000 clones, about 80% being singletons. What was sequenced was peripheral blood. Receptors were obtained from an older woman with acute or convalescent COVID-19.

This clone was detected once. V usage is TRBV5-5 and J usage is TRBJ1-6; tentative D call: TRBD1 (5 bases). CDR3 length equals 15 residues. The germline V gene has CDR1 SGHKS and CDR2 YYEKEE (reference sequence). V lost 4 bases to trimming and J lost 9 bases, with 17 bases between them. Here the CDR3 DNA reads TGTGCCAGCAGCATGCATCAGGGTATAGGTTCACCCCTCCACTTT. Translating it yields CASSMHQGIGSPLHF.

The V and J genes are TRBV10-3 and TRBJ1-3; TRBD1 is a possible D gene (6 bases). Germline assignment: CDR1 ENHRY and CDR2 SYGVKD. Trimming shortened V by 6 bases and J by 2 bases, and 14 bases separated the two germline ends. This CDR3 comprises 15 residues. The CDR3 sequence is CAIRLGQMPGNTIYF. Written as DNA, the CDR3 is TGTGCCATCAGGCTAGGACAGATGCCTGGAAACACCATATATTTT.

J is TRBJ2-7 and V is TRBV18; a weak D match, TRBD2 (5 bases). CDR1 KGHSH and CDR2 LQKENI come from the germline V gene. The V and J ends lost 6 bases and 3 bases respectively, with 12 bases between them. The CDR3 covers 13 residues. The CDR3 DNA reads TGTGCCAGCTCTCGCGGGCGAGACTACGAGCAGTACGTC. Amino acids: CASSRGRDYEQYV.

For the CDR3, the DNA is TGCGCCAGCAGCTTGGCAGGGGGCAGCGGCGGCTACACCTTC. Its translation: CASSLAGGSGGYTF. The J gene is TRBJ1-2, the V gene TRBV5-1, with 8 nucleotides matching TRBD1. V trimming: 0 bases; J trimming: 8 bases; junction bases outside the gene matches: 6. This CDR3 is built from 14 residues. Germline V gives CDR1 SGHRS, CDR2 YFSETQ.

This clone was seen just once. The chain is built from TRBV18 and TRBJ1-1; perhaps TRBD1 as D (5 bases). Germline V gene lookup returns CDR1 KGHSH and CDR2 LQKENI. V dropped 6 bases and J dropped 7 bases, with 12 bases sitting between them. The CDR3 covers 12 residues. CDR3 DNA sequence: TGTGCCAGCTCCCCCGGGGGGAGTGAAGCTTTCTTT. Its protein product is CASSPGGSEAFF.

The chain is built from TRBV30 and TRBJ2-7; D is unresolved. Trimming took 0 bases from V and 3 from J, leaving 6 bases between them. CDR1 is GTSNPN, CDR2 SVGIG, per germline (reference sequence). There are 12 residues in the CDR3. The DNA for the CDR3 is TGTGCCTGGAGTGTATACAACTACGAGCAGTACTTC. Translating it yields CAWSVYNYEQYF.

The chain links TRBV30 to TRBJ2-2, with 7 nucleotides matching TRBD1. The CDR3 is 12 amino acids. V trimming: 4 bases; J trimming: 6 bases; junction bases outside the gene matches: 2. Germline V gene lookup returns CDR1 GTSNPN and CDR2 SVGIG (reference sequence). The DNA of the CDR3 is TGTGCCTGGACCACAGGGGCCGGGGAGCTGTTTTTT. It specifies CAWTTGAGELFF.

This clone occurred once. This sequence joins TRBV9 and TRBJ2-4, with 12 bases fitting TRBD2. This CDR3 contains 19 residues. Germline CDR1 and CDR2: SGDLS and YYNGEE. The ends lost 4 bases at V and 4 bases at J; junction bases unmatched: 15. The CDR3 loop reads CASSPADPGLAGIKNIQYF. The CDR3 region has the DNA TGTGCCAGCAGCCCCGCAGACCCAGGACTAGCGGGGATAAAAAACATTCAGTACTTC.

This sequence joins TRBV6-4 and TRBJ2-1, with 8 bases lining up with TRBD1. Germline V gene data show CDR1 as MRHNA and CDR2 as SNTAGT. Trimming removed 4 bases from V and 9 bases from J; junction bases left unmatched: 11. The CDR3 runs to 15 residues. CDR3 coding DNA: TGTGCCAGCAGTGTGGACAGGGTCCCCCCCGGTGAGCAGTTCTTC. Protein sequence: CASSVDRVPPGEQFF.

The V and J genes are TRBV9 and TRBJ2-1, with 11 positions matching TRBD2. J lost 5 bases, V lost 4 bases, and 5 bases had no gene match. Germline V gene data show CDR1 as SGDLS and CDR2 as YYNGEE. The CDR3 contains 15 residues. Here the CDR3 DNA reads TGTGCCAGCAGCTTACTAGCGGGGGAAGACAATGAGCAGTTCTTC. This gives the protein CASSLLAGEDNEQFF.

The J gene is TRBJ2-2, the V gene TRBV19, with D hard to call. V was clipped by 10 bases and J by 2 bases, with 11 bases between them. Germline lookup yields CDR1 LNHDA and CDR2 SQIVND (reference sequence). The CDR3 extends over 13 amino acids. The CDR3 DNA is TGTGCCACCCAGGTCCTAAACACCGGGGAGCTGTTTTTT. Amino acids: CATQVLNTGELFF. The full variable domain, completed using reference TRBV19 and TRBJ2-2, is DGGITQSPKYLFRKEGQNVTLSCEQNLNHDAMYWYRQDPGQGLRLIYYSQIVNDFQKGDIAEGYSVSREKKESFPLTVTSAQKNPTAFYLCATQVLNTGELFFGEGSRLTVL.

A single count supports this clone. The rearrangement joins TRBV9 to TRBJ2-5; weak D call: TRBD2 (5 bases). This CDR3 is built from 14 residues. Germline V CDR1 and CDR2: SGDLS, YYNGEE. V lost 4 bases, J lost 2 bases, and 12 bases lay in between. The CDR3 region is CASSLGSVQETQYF. The CDR3 DNA sequence: TGTGCCAGCAGCTTAGGTAGCGTGCAAGAGACCCAGTACTTC.

The chain couples TRBV19 to TRBJ1-2, with unresolved D. V lost 4 bases and J 8 bases, leaving 17 bases between the germline ends. The CDR3 runs 14 residues. Germline CDR1 reads LNHDA; CDR2 reads SQIVND (reference sequence). DNA of the CDR3: TGTGCCAGTAGTAGGAACACAGCCGATCGGGGCTACACCTTC. This translates into CASSRNTADRGYTF.

CDR3 in DNA: TGTGCCAGCAGCCCCTGGGGGGGCAATGACAATCAGCCCCAGCATTTT. This codes for CASSPWGGNDNQPQHF. The rearrangement uses TRBV9 and TRBJ1-5; a possible D gene is TRBD1 (6 bases). Per the germline V gene, CDR1 is SGDLS and CDR2 is YYNGEE. Trimming stripped 4 bases from V and 3 bases from J, with 17 bases between. There are 16 residues in the CDR3. Drawing the rest from reference TRBV9 and TRBJ1-5, the complete variable domain is DSGVTQTPKHLITATGQRVTLRCSPRSGDLSVYWYQQSLDQGLQFLIQYYNGEERAKGNILERFSAQQFPDLHSELNLSSLELGDSALYFCASSPWGGNDNQPQHFGDGTRLSIL.

The gene calls are TRBV24-1 and TRBJ2-2; 11 bases map to TRBD1. Germline assignment: CDR1 KGHDR and CDR2 SFDVKD. J lost 4 bases, V lost 5 bases, and 2 bases had no gene match. The CDR3 loop spans 15 amino acids. CDR3 in amino acids: CATSGGTGGTGELFF. In nucleotides, the CDR3 is TGTGCCACCAGTGGAGGGACAGGGGGCACCGGGGAGCTGTTTTTT.

This CDR3 reads CSVLQGVNGYTF. As DNA, the CDR3 is TGCAGCGTTCTACAGGGGGTAAATGGCTACACCTTC. This sequence joins TRBV29-1 and TRBJ1-2, with 8 bases that match TRBD1. The length of the CDR3 is 12 residues. CDR1 SQVTM and CDR2 ANQGSEA come from the germline V gene. Losses at the gene ends were 5 bases for V and 6 bases for J; bases not matched to a gene: 5.

The V gene is TRBV2, the J gene TRBJ2-5, with TRBD2 identical over 9 bases. The CDR3 has 14 amino acids. V was clipped by 7 bases and J by 7 bases; unmatched bases: 10. The germline gives CDR1 SNHLY, CDR2 FYNNEI. CDR3 protein: CASIRGGGSGTQYF. CDR3 in DNA: TGTGCCAGCATCCGCGGGGGGGGCTCAGGGACCCAGTACTTC.

This chain uses TRBV5-1 with TRBJ1-2, with 9 bases matching TRBD1. V was pared by 0 bases and J by 6 bases, with 6 bases of the junction left unmatched. This CDR3 is 15 amino acids long. Germline V gives CDR1 SGHRS, CDR2 YFSETQ. The CDR3 DNA reads TGCGCCAGCAGCTTGGAGGGACAGGGATTCGATGGCTACACCTTC. It translates to CASSLEGQGFDGYTF.

The chain is built from TRBV2 and TRBJ2-2; D unresolved. The V end was cut by 7 bases, the J end by 1 base, with 10 bases between. Germline V gene data show CDR1 as SNHLY and CDR2 as FYNNEI. The CDR3 is 14 residues long. The CDR3 bases are TGTGCCAGCATCAGGCCCGTGAACACCGGGGAGCTGTTTTTT. Amino acids: CASIRPVNTGELFF.

The chain employs TRBV5-1 and TRBJ2-1; the D is unclear. The germline V gene encodes CDR1 SGHRS and CDR2 YFSETQ. V gave up 1 base and J gave up 5 bases, with 7 bases separating them. This CDR3 has 13 amino acids. DNA for the CDR3: TGCGCCAGCAGCTTGATCCCAGACAATGAGCAGTTCTTC. Its translation is CASSLIPDNEQFF.

The rearrangement links TRBV2 to TRBJ1-4; D is possibly TRBD1 (5 bases). Per the germline V gene, CDR1 is SNHLY and CDR2 is FYNNEI. Trimming cost V 8 bases and J 4 bases, with 20 bases left between them. This CDR3 spans 16 amino acids. The DNA for the CDR3 is TGTGCCAGCCGAATAATTGGGGGGGAATTTAATGAAAAACTGTTTTTT. Translation gives CASRIIGGEFNEKLFF. The full variable domain, its missing parts supplied by reference TRBV2 and TRBJ1-4, is EPEVTQTPSHQVTQMGQEVILRCVPISNHLYFYWYRQILGQKVEFLVSFYNNEISEKSEIFDDQFSVERPDGSNFTLKIRSTKLEDSAMYFCASRIIGGEFNEKLFFGSGTQLSVL.

CDR3: CASSPGQGYLYGYTF. CDR3 coding DNA: TGTGCCAGCAGCCCGGGACAGGGCTACCTCTATGGCTACACCTTC. The J gene is TRBJ1-2, the V gene TRBV5-4; TRBD1 matches 9 bases. The germline CDR1 and CDR2 sequences are SGHNT and YYREEE (reference sequence). V shed 4 bases and J 4 bases; nucleotides not matched to a gene: 8. CDR3 length equals 15 residues.

V gene TRBV9 combines with J gene TRBJ1-6; tentative D call: TRBD1 (5 bases). Per the germline V gene, CDR1 is SGDLS and CDR2 is YYNGEE. This CDR3 comprises 16 residues. V was cut by 3 bases and J by 6 bases, with 16 bases left in between. CDR3 residues: CASSGGDRGGNSPLHF. CDR3 sequence (DNA): TGTGCCAGCAGCGGTGGGGACCGCGGGGGTAATTCACCCCTCCACTTT.

The chain uses TRBV5-1 and TRBJ1-4; D is ambiguous. V was cut by 2 bases and J by 0 bases, with 14 bases left in between. Germline V gene data show CDR1 as SGHRS and CDR2 as YFSETQ. The CDR3 length is 17 residues. The CDR3 nucleotides are TGCGCCAGCAGCTTCCCGGCCAACGGGTCAACTAATGAAAAACTGTTTTTT. This translates into CASSFPANGSTNEKLFF.

This clone was seen only a few times. The chain uses TRBV19 and TRBJ1-1; 7 nucleotides match TRBD1. V dropped 5 bases and J dropped 3; count of bases not matched to a gene: 3. The CDR3 runs 13 residues. Germline V CDR1 and CDR2: LNHDA, SQIVND (reference sequence). CDR3 loop: CASSPGGYTEAFF. The DNA for the CDR3 is TGTGCCAGTAGTCCAGGGGGGTACACTGAAGCTTTCTTT.

This chain joins TRBV7-9 and TRBJ2-5, with TRBD1 identical over 8 bases. V trimming: 3 bases; J trimming: 4 bases; junction bases outside the gene matches: 10. This CDR3 has 16 amino acids. The germline gives CDR1 SEHNR, CDR2 FQNEAQ (reference sequence). The CDR3 loop reads CASSFGQGAPGETQYF. As DNA, the CDR3 is TGTGCCAGCAGCTTTGGGCAGGGGGCGCCGGGAGAGACCCAGTACTTC.

V and J are TRBV19 and TRBJ1-1; no clear D gene. Trimming removed 3 bases at V and 1 base at J, with 6 bases between. CDR1 is LNHDA, CDR2 SQIVND, per germline (reference sequence). The CDR3 is made up of 13 amino acids. The CDR3 sequence is CASSMERNTEAFF. The CDR3 bases are TGTGCCAGTAGTATGGAGAGGAACACTGAAGCTTTCTTT.

The gene calls are TRBV19 and TRBJ1-1; D is ambiguous. CDR3 length equals 13 residues. Trimming shortened V by 3 bases and J by 5 bases, and 10 bases separated the two germline ends. Germline V gene lookup returns CDR1 LNHDA and CDR2 SQIVND (reference sequence). Written as DNA, the CDR3 is TGTGCCAGTAGTATCCAAGGGAGGACTGAAGCTTTCTTT. Its protein product is CASSIQGRTEAFF.